The clone carrying this T cell receptor beta chain was seen only a few times. Its cognate antigen is unknown. This specimen belongs to a study of cytomegalovirus exposure and HLA in healthy donors. Study-level findings and limits: Most TCR beta V segments were productive about 87% or about 30% of the time in an earlier analysis. Reported findings show TCR beta sequences accurately forecast HLA-A and HLA-B alleles in most subjects. Associated with cytomegalovirus, according to the listing, were around 170 TCR beta chains. Later genetic work tied a missense DCLRE1C variant to beta-chain V and J trimming.

The CDR3 is made up of 13 amino acids. V was shortened by 5 bases and J by 5 bases, with 9 bases between the two germline ends. Germline values: CDR1 SGHVS, CDR2 FQNEAQ. 13 Jbeta primers and 60 Vbeta primers were used for the PCR. The method was immunoSEQ multiplex PCR; TCRdb's version includes in-frame clones alone and lacks a portion of them. Among 130,000 or so clones listed, approximately 79% were seen once. Sequences were obtained from PBMCs. J is TRBJ2-2 and V is TRBV7-8; D is undetermined. This receptor was obtained from a man aged 45-60 years in good health and CMV-seropositive. The CDR3 loop reads CASSPTSTGELFF. Written as DNA, the CDR3 is TGTGCCAGCAGCCCCACAAGTACCGGGGAGCTGTTTTTT.